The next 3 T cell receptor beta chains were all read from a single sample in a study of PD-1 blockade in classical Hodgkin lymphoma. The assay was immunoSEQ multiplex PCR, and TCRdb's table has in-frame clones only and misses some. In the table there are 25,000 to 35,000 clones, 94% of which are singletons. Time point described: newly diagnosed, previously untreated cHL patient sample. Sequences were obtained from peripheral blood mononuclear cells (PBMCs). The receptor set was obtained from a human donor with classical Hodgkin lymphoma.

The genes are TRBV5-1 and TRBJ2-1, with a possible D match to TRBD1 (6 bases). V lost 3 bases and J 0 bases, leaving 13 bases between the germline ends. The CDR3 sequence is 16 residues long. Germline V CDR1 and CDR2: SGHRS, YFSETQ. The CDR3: CASSYLLGGSYNEQFF. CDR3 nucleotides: TGCGCCAGCAGCTACCTACTAGGGGGCTCCTACAATGAGCAGTTCTTC. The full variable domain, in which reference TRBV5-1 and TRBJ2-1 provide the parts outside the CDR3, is KAGVTQTPRYLIKTRGQQVTLSCSPISGHRSVSWYQQTPGQGLQFLFEYFSETQRNKGNFPGRFSGRQFSNSRSEMNVSTLELGDSALYLCASSYLLGGSYNEQFFGPGTRLTVL.

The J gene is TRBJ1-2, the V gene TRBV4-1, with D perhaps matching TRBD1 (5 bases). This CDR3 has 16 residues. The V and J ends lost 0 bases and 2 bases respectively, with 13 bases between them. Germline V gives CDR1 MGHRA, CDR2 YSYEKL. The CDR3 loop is CASSQEPRGSNYGYTF. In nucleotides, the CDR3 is TGCGCCAGCAGCCAAGAACCGAGGGGATCCAACTATGGCTACACCTTC.

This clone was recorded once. This chain's CDR3 is CASATRRSISYQETQYF. The DNA of the CDR3 is TGTGCCAGCGCAACTCGGCGGTCCATCTCTTACCAAGAGACCCAGTACTTC. The chain employs TRBV21-1 and TRBJ2-5; TRBD2 is the table's D call and was not checked against the DNA. TRBV21-1 is tagged as a pseudogene. This CDR3 is 17 amino acids long.